These T cell receptor beta chains were read from a single sample in a study of shared clonotypes between healthy human individuals. Method: immunoSEQ multiplex PCR; TCRdb's copy keeps in-frame clones and lacks some. The sample holds around 1.9 million clones; 93% are singletons and the top ten take around 1.7%. The sample consisted of naive CD8+ T cells from PBMCs. The receptors were gathered from a man between 18 and 35 years old in good health. Some clones in this sample may be carry-over from other donors' samples. CDR3s include the opening cysteine and the closing phenylalanine or tryptophan. D genes are given only for firm matches. Size tells how often a clone was seen (once, few, many) or the class of an expanded clone, and some rows leave it out.

cdr3_aa cdr3_nt v_call d_call clone_size j_call
CASSLLLSSGNTIYF TGTGCCAGCAGTTTACTGCTGAGCTCTGGAAACACCATATATTTT TRBV28 - - TRBJ1-3
CASSLLGGPNQPQHF TGTGCCAGCAGCTTGTTGGGAGGCCCCAATCAGCCCCAGCATTTT TRBV7-6 - few TRBJ1-5
CASSARGLNTEAFF TGTGCCAGCAGCGCTCGGGGATTGAACACTGAAGCTTTCTTT TRBV9 - - TRBJ1-1
CASSERRGTDTQYF TGTGCCAGCAGTGAGCGGAGGGGGACGGATACGCAGTATTTT TRBV7-9 - - TRBJ2-3
CASSSGQGRGTQYF TGTGCCAGCAGTTCAGGACAGGGCCGGGGGACCCAGTACTTC TRBV28 TRBD1 - TRBJ2-5
CASSLVTSGSADTQYF TGTGCCAGCAGCTTAGTGACTAGCGGGAGTGCAGATACGCAGTATTTT TRBV11-3 TRBD2 - TRBJ2-3
CASSTPPGQAGYEQYF TGTGCCAGCAGCACACCCCCCGGACAGGCGGGCTACGAGCAGTACTTC TRBV7-9 TRBD1 - TRBJ2-7
CASMDSGKNTGELFF TGTGCCAGCATGGATAGCGGAAAAAACACCGGGGAGCTGTTTTTT TRBV2 - once TRBJ2-2
CASIRRADEGEAFF TGTGCCAGCATACGAAGGGCAGATGAGGGAGAAGCTTTCTTT TRBV6-1 - - TRBJ1-1
CASSPQDRVESGANVLTF TGTGCCAGTAGTCCCCAGGACAGGGTGGAATCTGGGGCCAACGTCCTGACTTTC TRBV19 TRBD1 - TRBJ2-6
CASSGDLRTGELFF TGTGCCAGCAGTGGGGACCTACGCACCGGGGAGCTGTTTTTT TRBV6-5 - - TRBJ2-2
CASSLEDPGLHGQPQHF TGTGCCAGCAGTTTAGAAGATCCAGGGCTTCACGGGCAGCCCCAGCATTTT TRBV27 - - TRBJ1-5
CAISENGQGSQPQHF TGTGCCATCAGTGAGAATGGACAGGGCTCTCAGCCCCAGCATTTT TRBV10-3 TRBD1 - TRBJ1-5
CASSPTYRQGNTEAFF TGTGCCAGCTCACCAACGTACCGGCAGGGTAACACTGAAGCTTTCTTT TRBV18 - - TRBJ1-1
CASSYGREGLGETQYF TGTGCCAGCAGTTACGGCCGGGAGGGCCTCGGGGAAACGCAGTATTTT TRBV6-5 TRBD2 once TRBJ2-3
CASSLSGSEAFF TGTGCCAGCAGTTTATCTGGCAGTGAAGCTTTCTTT TRBV27 - - TRBJ1-1
CATSRTGTSQETQYF TGTGCCACCAGCAGGACCGGGACATCCCAAGAGACCCAGTACTTC TRBV15 - once TRBJ2-5
CASSQGTAANGPQHF TGTGCCAGCAGCCAGGGGACAGCGGCAAACGGACCCCAGCATTTT TRBV7-6 TRBD1 - TRBJ1-5
CASKWGTGDAEAFF TGTGCCAGCAAGTGGGGGACAGGGGATGCTGAAGCTTTCTTT TRBV2 TRBD1 few TRBJ1-1
CASSPAHNEQFF TGCGCCAGCAGCCCAGCTCACAATGAGCAGTTCTTC TRBV5-1 - - TRBJ2-1
CASSYTLAGEVQYF TGTGCCAGCAGTTACACGCTAGCGGGAGAGGTGCAGTACTTC TRBV6-5 TRBD2 - TRBJ2-7
CASSVYGALEGYTGELFF TGTGCCAGCAGCGTATATGGAGCACTGGAAGGATACACCGGGGAGCTGTTTTTT TRBV9 - - TRBJ2-2
CASSGLRGRYGNTIYF TGTGCCAGCAGTGGGTTAAGGGGGAGGTATGGAAACACCATATATTTT TRBV28 - - TRBJ1-3
CAISLSGSPGDTQYF TGTGCCATCAGTCTTAGCGGGAGTCCGGGGGATACGCAGTATTTT TRBV10-3 TRBD2 - TRBJ2-3
CASTQGPRGGIETQYF TGTGCCAGCACCCAGGGGCCCAGGGGAGGCATAGAGACCCAGTACTTC TRBV7-9 - - TRBJ2-5
CASSQLRVGAKAKNIQYF TGCGCCAGCAGTCAACTCAGGGTGGGGGCGAAAGCCAAAAACATTCAGTACTTC TRBV23-1 - - TRBJ2-4
CASSPRVLETQYF TGTGCCAGCAGTCCCCGAGTGTTGGAGACCCAGTACTTC TRBV6-5 - - TRBJ2-5
CASSPGGETQYF TGTGCCAGCAGTCCGGGGGGGGAGACCCAGTACTTC TRBV25-1 TRBD2 few TRBJ2-5
CASIGSELNTEAFF TGTGCCAGCATTGGCAGCGAACTGAACACTGAAGCTTTCTTT TRBV7-9 - - TRBJ1-1
CASSEAERLDNEQFF TGTGCCAGCAGTGAGGCAGAACGACTAGACAATGAGCAGTTCTTC TRBV2 - - TRBJ2-1
CSVEDVQDRANVLTF TGCAGCGTTGAAGATGTGCAGGATAGGGCCAACGTCCTGACTTTC TRBV29-1 - - TRBJ2-6
CASSQLPQETQYF TGCGCCAGCAGCCAACTTCCTCAAGAGACCCAGTACTTC TRBV4-1 - few TRBJ2-5
CASSLGGRGTYNEQFF TGTGCCAGCAGCTTAGGGGGCAGGGGAACATACAATGAGCAGTTCTTC TRBV7-8 - once TRBJ2-1
CASSAGTNYGYTF TGTGCCAGTAGTGCCGGGACTAACTATGGCTACACCTTC TRBV19 - - TRBJ1-2
CASSGSGGTEAFF TGTGCCAGCAGTGGATCAGGGGGCACTGAAGCTTTCTTT TRBV6-5 TRBD1 - TRBJ1-1
CASSLALTYNEQFF TGTGCCAGCAGTTTGGCGCTAACCTACAATGAGCAGTTCTTC TRBV28 - - TRBJ2-1
CASSEAVLAGVGNEQFF TGTGCCAGCAGCGAGGCGGTACTAGCGGGAGTGGGGAATGAGCAGTTCTTC TRBV27 TRBD2 - TRBJ2-1
CASSPTSGSYEQYF TGTGCCAGCAGTCCCACTAGCGGCTCCTACGAGCAGTACTTC TRBV27 TRBD2 few TRBJ2-7
CASSTGHGPFYGYTF TGTGCCAGCAGTACGGGACACGGGCCCTTCTATGGCTACACCTTC TRBV6-1 - - TRBJ1-2
CASSGGLRGSYNSPLHF TGTGCCAGCAGTGGTGGCCTCAGGGGCTCCTATAATTCACCCCTCCACTTT TRBV25-1 - - TRBJ1-6
CSVEDRTRWGLAEQYF TGCAGCGTTGAAGATCGGACTAGGTGGGGCCTTGCGGAGCAGTACTTC TRBV29-1 TRBD2 - TRBJ2-7
CASISGQLNYGYTF TGTGCCAGCATTTCGGGACAGCTTAACTATGGCTACACCTTC TRBV7-9 TRBD1 once TRBJ1-2
CASSFVGGREGDTQYF TGTGCCAGCAGTTTTGTGGGGGGCAGGGAAGGAGATACGCAGTATTTT TRBV27 - - TRBJ2-3
CASSGRDSDTYNEQFF TGTGCCAGCAGTGGACGGGACAGCGATACCTACAATGAGCAGTTCTTC TRBV27 TRBD1 - TRBJ2-1
CASSQTARRGNTEAFF TGCGCCAGCAGCCAGACGGCCAGGCGGGGAAACACTGAAGCTTTCTTT TRBV4-1 - - TRBJ1-1
CASSQSFQGEWNTEAFF TGCGCCAGCAGTCAATCTTTCCAGGGGGAATGGAACACTGAAGCTTTCTTT TRBV23-1 TRBD1 - TRBJ1-1
CATSRAGAVPYNEQFF TGTGCCACCAGCAGAGCCGGTGCGGTCCCCTACAATGAGCAGTTCTTC TRBV15 - - TRBJ2-1
CASWVEGAYEQYF TGTGCCAGCTGGGTGGAGGGGGCCTACGAGCAGTACTTC TRBV7-9 - - TRBJ2-7
CASSDGANVLTF TGTGCCAGCAGTGACGGGGCCAACGTCCTGACTTTC TRBV6-5 - - TRBJ2-6
CASSRTSSNTGELFF TGTGCCAGCAGCAGGACTAGCTCGAACACCGGGGAGCTGTTTTTT TRBV7-3 TRBD2 - TRBJ2-2
CASSDLSVGGSSTDTQYF TGTGCCAGCAGCGACTTAAGTGTTGGCGGCTCTAGCACAGATACGCAGTATTTT TRBV5-6 - - TRBJ2-3
CASSSLGEQFF TGTGCCAGCAGCTCCCTGGGTGAGCAGTTCTTC TRBV7-2 - - TRBJ2-1
CASSQPVLRIPKFSYNEQFF TGTGCCAGCAGCCAACCCGTTCTGCGGATTCCCAAATTCTCCTACAATGAGCAGTTCTTC TRBV14 - - TRBJ2-1
CASSGWAREGSDTQYF TGCGCCAGCAGCGGGTGGGCCAGGGAAGGATCAGATACGCAGTATTTT TRBV4-1 - - TRBJ2-3
CATSGQIFRSTDTQYF TGTGCCACCAGCGGTCAGATTTTTCGAAGCACAGATACGCAGTATTTT TRBV15 - - TRBJ2-3